This T cell receptor beta chain was identified during a study of cytomegalovirus exposure and HLA in healthy donors. This clone occurred a few times. Trimming took 7 bases from V and 5 from J, leaving 8 bases between them. This CDR3 is built from 11 residues. From germline, CDR1 is MNHEY and CDR2 SVGAGI. The PCR had 60 Vbeta and 13 Jbeta primers. TCRdb's copy holds only in-frame clones and misses some; the assay was immunoSEQ multiplex PCR. The profile shows tens of thousands of clones, more than 75% of them singletons. Sequencing was performed on PBMCs. The chain is built from TRBV6-5 and TRBJ1-1; tentatively, D is TRBD1 (5 bases). The receptor was derived from a woman aged 40-49 years in good health and CMV-seronegative. The CDR3 nucleotides are TGTGCCAGCACCGGGGGAACTGAAGCTTTCTTT. Its translation is CASTGGTEAFF.